This is a list of T cell receptor beta chains from one sample in a study of blood T cell repertoires in COVID-19. This table comes from immunoSEQ multiplex PCR, and its TCRdb copy is limited to in-frame clones, with some not included. The table has 250,000 or so clones, 70% to 90% seen once. The material sequenced was peripheral blood. The receptor source for this set is a man aged 18-30 years with active or convalescent COVID-19. CDR3s include the opening cysteine and the closing phenylalanine or tryptophan. A D gene is named only where the DNA matches it firmly. Clone size, where shown, is once, few, many, or a class for clones that have expanded.

j_call d_call v_call clone_size cdr3_aa cdr3_nt
TRBJ1-4 - TRBV2 - CASIGVQGINEKLFF TGTGCCAGCATAGGAGTGCAGGGGATTAATGAAAAACTGTTTTTT
TRBJ1-4 - TRBV12-2 few CASRLSPRRLTNEKLFF TGTGCAAGTCGCTTATCCCCGCGGCGGTTAACTAATGAAAAACTGTTTTTT
TRBJ2-5 TRBD1 TRBV18 - CASSPLGQGRETQYF TGTGCCAGCTCACCGCTGGGACAGGGTCGGGAGACCCAGTACTTC
TRBJ1-1 - TRBV28 - CASRPSGGRERTEAFF TGTGCCAGCAGACCGTCCGGGGGAAGGGAAAGAACTGAAGCTTTCTTT
TRBJ2-5 TRBD1 TRBV11-2 once CASSYGQGEKETQYF TGTGCCAGCAGCTACGGACAGGGGGAGAAGGAGACCCAGTACTTC
TRBJ1-6 - TRBV5-6 - CASSDAGGSPLHF TGTGCCAGCAGCGATGCGGGAGGTTCACCCCTCCACTTT
TRBJ2-7 TRBD1 TRBV7-8 - CASSTRDRVASEQYF TGTGCCAGCAGCACCCGGGACAGGGTCGCGTCCGAGCAGTACTTC
TRBJ1-2 - TRBV27 - CASSSTPLTALNYGYTF TGTGCCAGCAGTTCCACTCCTTTGACAGCTTTAAACTATGGCTACACCTTC
TRBJ1-1 - TRBV10-3 - CAISESLQGSSEAFF TGTGCCATCAGTGAGTCGTTGCAGGGGTCTTCTGAAGCTTTCTTT
TRBJ2-5 TRBD1 TRBV5-1 - CASSQQGETQYF TGCGCCAGCAGCCAACAGGGGGAGACCCAGTACTTC
TRBJ2-3 - TRBV15 - CATSFTAISTDTQYF TGTGCCACCAGCTTTACAGCTATAAGCACAGATACGCAGTATTTT
TRBJ2-4 TRBD1 TRBV9 - CASSVGGGVKNIQYF TGTGCCAGCAGCGTAGGAGGGGGCGTGAAAAACATTCAGTACTTC
TRBJ2-1 - TRBV10-3 - CAISGSSNNEQFF TGTGCCATCAGTGGTAGTAGCAACAATGAGCAGTTCTTC
TRBJ2-5 - TRBV21-1 many CASSTSSLLAVETQYF TGTGCCAGCAGCACTTCATCCTTATTAGCGGTAGAGACCCAGTACTTC
TRBJ2-1 - TRBV11-2 once CASSLELGALNNEQFF TGTGCCAGCAGCTTAGAGTTGGGGGCGCTTAACAATGAGCAGTTCTTC
TRBJ2-3 - TRBV12-5 - CASGPTGSSTDTQYF TGTGCTAGTGGCCCTACAGGGTCTAGCACAGATACGCAGTATTTT